This T cell receptor beta chain was captured by sequencing in a study of blood T cell repertoires in COVID-19. Study in general: From the United States, Italy and Spain came samples of acute and convalescent COVID-19.

The CDR3 has 13 residues. The J segment lost 10 bases and the V segment lost 3 bases, leaving 8 bases of the junction unmatched. Germline V lookup: CDR1 GTSNPN, CDR2 SVGIG (reference sequence). As handled by the study authors: Quantification of nucleated cells was approximated via reference gene primer amplification. Here immunoSEQ multiplex PCR was the method, and the copy in TCRdb shows in-frame clones only, minus some. From that table come the V and J calls and clone size; the DNA was used to work out D and trimming. The sample includes about 380,000 clones, roughly 80% seen only once; the top ten take about 1%.

Source material: peripheral blood. The V gene is TRBV30, the J gene TRBJ1-5; 8 nucleotides match TRBD1. The sequence was obtained from a human donor with acute or convalescent COVID-19. The donor label of this sample is uncertain. In DNA, the CDR3 is TGTGCCTGGAGCCGACAGGGGTCAAGCCCCCAGCATTTT. Residues: CAWSRQGSSPQHF.